This T cell receptor beta chain comes out of a study of CD8 T cells in Susac syndrome. Random hexamers were used to reverse transcribe an amount of roughly 0.45 to 1 ug RNA. From the immunoSEQ multiplex PCR reads, TCRdb called clonotypes with MiXCR, one entry per CDR3 protein. The sample yields 70,000 or so distinct CDR3 sequences, 94% seen once. In this sample, this clonotype turned up once. While CD8+ and CD4+ T cells were isolated negatively, TEMRA cells were enriched by FACS. The ends lost 2 bases at V and 7 bases at J; junction bases unmatched: 3. CDR1 GTSNPN and CDR2 SVGIG come from the germline V gene (reference sequence). CDR3 size: 15 residues.

The source is a human donor with multiple sclerosis. The sequencing input was CD8+ T cells from PBMCs. The chain combines TRBV30 with TRBJ1-6, with 12 bases aligning to TRBD1. The CDR3 sequence: CAWSTGTGGNSPLHF. The CDR3 coding sequence is TGTGCCTGGAGTACCGGGACAGGGGGCAATTCACCCCTCCACTTT.